A single sample is the source of the 29 T cell receptor beta chains below, sequenced in a study of blood T cell repertoires in COVID-19. TCRdb keeps only in-frame clones here, not all; method: immunoSEQ multiplex PCR. Of roughly 180,000 clones in the sample, about 90% were seen once. Sequenced: peripheral blood. The origin of the receptors is a man in his 70s with active or convalescent COVID-19.

This clone was picked up a small number of times. The chain carries TRBV18 and TRBJ2-1; 7 positions match TRBD1. V shed 3 bases and J 10 bases; nucleotides not matched to a gene: 12. The CDR3 sequence is 15 residues long. Germline lookup yields CDR1 KGHSH and CDR2 LQKENI. DNA for the CDR3: TGTGCCAGCTCACCGCAGGGGGTTCAGAAGGACGAGCAGTTCTTC. It specifies CASSPQGVQKDEQFF.

The CDR3 spells CAISESGHYYGYTF. DNA of the CDR3: TGTGCCATCAGTGAGTCCGGACACTACTATGGCTACACCTTC. J is TRBJ1-2 and V is TRBV10-3; D may be TRBD1 (5 bases). This CDR3 comprises 14 residues. CDR1 ENHRY and CDR2 SYGVKD come from the germline V gene. V lost 0 bases to trimming and J lost 3 bases, with 8 bases between them.

The chain couples TRBV19 to TRBJ2-3, with 7 bases identical to TRBD2. Trimming took 3 bases from V and 2 from J; bases not matched to a gene: 8. Germline values: CDR1 LNHDA, CDR2 SQIVND (reference sequence). The CDR3 runs 16 residues. CDR3 nucleotides: TGTGCCAGTAGTATGGGAACGGGGGGATACACAGATACGCAGTATTTT. This sequence encodes CASSMGTGGYTDTQYF.

The chain links TRBV18 to TRBJ1-1; possibly TRBD1 for D (5 bases). Germline lookup yields CDR1 KGHSH and CDR2 LQKENI. The germline V and J ends were trimmed by 4 bases and 0 bases, with 15 bases remaining between them. This CDR3 is built from 16 residues. This chain's CDR3 is CASSLGQAAMNTEAFF. The CDR3 DNA sequence: TGTGCCAGCTCACTGGGGCAGGCAGCGATGAACACTGAAGCTTTCTTT.

DNA for the CDR3: TGTGCCAGCAGAAGGACAGCCCCGAGCACCGGGGAGCTGTTTTTT. Translation gives CASRRTAPSTGELFF. J is TRBJ2-2 and V is TRBV28; TRBD1 might be the D (6 bases). V was clipped by 6 bases and J by 4 bases, with 15 bases between them. CDR3 size: 15 residues. In germline, CDR1 is MDHEN, CDR2 SYDVKM.

The gene calls are TRBV6-5 and TRBJ2-7, with TRBD1 matching 8 bases. The CDR3 loop spans 14 amino acids. V trimming: 7 bases; J trimming: 1 base; junction bases outside the gene matches: 6. The V gene's germline CDR1 is MNHEY and CDR2 SVGAGI. The CDR3 loop is CASTLTGDSYEQYF. The CDR3 DNA sequence: TGTGCCAGCACTCTGACAGGGGATTCCTACGAGCAGTACTTC.

The chain uses TRBV18 and TRBJ1-3; D is unclear. V dropped 1 base and J dropped 3 bases, with 10 bases sitting between them. The CDR3 is made up of 15 amino acids. CDR1 is KGHSH, CDR2 LQKENI, per germline. The CDR3 DNA reads TGTGCCAGCTCACCACAGAGCACCGGTGGAAACACCATATATTTT. Translation gives CASSPQSTGGNTIYF.

This clone came up a few times. In nucleotides, the CDR3 is TGTGCCAGCAGCCCGGGGGGACTCAAGAACGAGCAGTACTTC. Translated: CASSPGGLKNEQYF. The chain has TRBV27 and TRBJ2-7, with TRBD2 matching 7 bases. Germline CDR1 and CDR2: MNHEY and SMNVEV (reference sequence). The V segment lost 6 bases and the J segment 5 bases; nucleotides outside the gene matches: 10. This CDR3 region has 14 residues.

This chain joins TRBV29-1 and TRBJ1-1; D is ambiguous. V lost 4 bases and J 1 base, leaving 13 bases between the germline ends. CDR3 length: 14 amino acids. Germline V CDR1 and CDR2: SQVTM, ANQGSEA. The CDR3: CSVGKRRENTEAFF. DNA for the CDR3: TGCAGCGTTGGGAAGAGGAGGGAGAACACTGAAGCTTTCTTT.

The V call is TRBV27, the J call TRBJ2-7; 10 nucleotides align to TRBD2. Germline loops: CDR1 MNHEY, CDR2 SMNVEV (reference sequence). There are 16 residues in the CDR3. With 2 bases clipped from V and 5 bases from J, the junction kept 9 bases outside the gene matches. As DNA, the CDR3 is TGTGCCAGCAGTTTAATGGCGCTAGCGGGAGTAAACGAGCAGTACTTC. Translated, it gives CASSLMALAGVNEQYF.

The chain combines TRBV7-9 with TRBJ2-7, with D possibly TRBD2 on 5 matching bases. This CDR3 is built from 13 residues. Germline CDR1 is SEHNR and CDR2 is FQNEAQ (reference sequence). Trimming stripped 10 bases from V and 1 base from J, with 14 bases between. CDR3 DNA: TGTGCCACCTACGGAGGCTCGTCCTACGAGCAGTACTTC. The encoded protein is CATYGGSSYEQYF.

This rearrangement joins TRBV27 to TRBJ1-2; D is uncertain. The CDR3 runs to 11 residues. Trimming removed 8 bases at V and 4 bases at J, with 8 bases between. Per germline, CDR1 MNHEY and CDR2 SMNVEV (reference sequence). CDR3 in DNA: TGTGCCAGCGGTTGGGCCTATGGCTACACCTTC. This encodes CASGWAYGYTF.

The chain joins TRBV12-3 or TRBV12-4 to TRBJ1-2; the match to TRBD1 covers 9 bases. The V and J ends lost 4 bases and 8 bases, in that order; junction bases with no gene match: 5. The CDR3 extends over 13 amino acids. CDR3 loop: CASSSGQGNGYTF. In nucleotides, the CDR3 is TGTGCCAGCAGTTCTGGACAGGGGAACGGCTACACCTTC.

CDR3 protein: CASSFQGGEKLFF. In DNA, the CDR3 is TGTGCCAGCAGCTTTCAGGGAGGTGAAAAACTGTTTTTT. The V and J genes are TRBV7-2 and TRBJ1-4; tentative D call: TRBD1 (5 bases). The CDR3 is 13 residues long. The V end lost 3 bases, the J end lost 7 bases, and 9 bases lay between the germline ends. CDR1 is SGHTA and CDR2 is FQGNSA in the germline V gene.

DNA for the CDR3: TGTGCCAGCAGCTTCCCGCGGGCCTTGGGCACAGATACGCAGTATTTT. Its protein product is CASSFPRALGTDTQYF. J is TRBJ2-3 and V is TRBV7-8; possibly TRBD2 for D (5 bases). Trimming cost V 3 bases and J 1 base, with 14 bases left between them. This CDR3 is built from 16 residues. The V gene's germline CDR1 is SGHVS and CDR2 FQNEAQ. Full variable domain (missing parts from reference TRBV7-8 and TRBJ2-3): GAGVSQSPRYKVAKRGQDVALRCDPISGHVSLFWYQQALGQGPEFLTYFQNEAQLDKSGLPSDRFFAERPEGSVSTLKIQRTQQEDSAVYLCASSFPRALGTDTQYFGPGTRLTVL.

This clone turned up a few times. The chain carries TRBV5-1 and TRBJ2-1; 10 bases are shared with TRBD2. The CDR3 has 16 residues. V was pared by 4 bases and J by 2 bases, with 6 bases of the junction left unmatched. Per the germline V gene, CDR1 is SGHRS and CDR2 is YFSETQ. CDR3 in amino acids: CASSLGLAATYNEQFF. The DNA for the CDR3 is TGCGCCAGCAGCCTAGGACTAGCGGCCACCTACAATGAGCAGTTCTTC.

This rearrangement joins TRBV5-1 to TRBJ2-2; the D gene is possibly TRBD2 (5 bases). V lost 4 bases to trimming and J lost 0 bases, with 16 bases between them. CDR3 length equals 17 residues. CDR1 and CDR2 from the germline V gene are SGHRS and YFSETQ. This CDR3 is CASSPVGGPSNTGELFF. CDR3 bases: TGCGCCAGCAGCCCAGTCGGAGGCCCATCGAACACCGGGGAGCTGTTTTTT.

This clone was seen just once. The chain joins TRBV7-3 to TRBJ1-2; possibly TRBD1 for D (6 bases). V was cut by 5 bases and J by 4 bases, with 11 bases left in between. There are 13 residues in the CDR3. The germline gives CDR1 SGHTA, CDR2 FQGTGA. The CDR3 here is CASSLDRTYGYTF. DNA for the CDR3: TGTGCCAGCAGCCTTGACAGGACCTATGGCTACACCTTC.

J is TRBJ2-3 and V is TRBV5-1; D might be TRBD1 (6 bases). CDR3 length equals 13 residues. V lost 4 bases to trimming and J lost 4 bases, with 10 bases between them. Germline values: CDR1 SGHRS, CDR2 YFSETQ. CDR3 coding DNA: TGCGCCAGCAGCACAGGGCCCCCAGATACGCAGTATTTT. Protein: CASSTGPPDTQYF. The complete variable domain, with remaining parts taken from reference TRBV5-1 and TRBJ2-3, reads KAGVTQTPRYLIKTRGQQVTLSCSPISGHRSVSWYQQTPGQGLQFLFEYFSETQRNKGNFPGRFSGRQFSNSRSEMNVSTLELGDSALYLCASSTGPPDTQYFGPGTRLTVL.

The sample holds a few counts of this clone. The V gene is TRBV28, the J gene TRBJ1-3; 10 nucleotides match TRBD1. Per germline, CDR1 MDHEN and CDR2 SYDVKM. V lost 8 bases and J lost 5; bases outside the gene matches: 6. This CDR3 has 14 amino acids. The CDR3 is CASLRDRGRNTIYF. The CDR3 DNA is TGTGCCAGCTTACGGGACAGGGGTCGAAACACCATATATTTT.

This rearrangement joins TRBV11-3 to TRBJ2-1; D perhaps matches TRBD1 (6 bases). This CDR3 has 12 amino acids. Trimming left V 5 bases short and J 6 bases short, with 8 bases between. Per germline, CDR1 SGHNT and CDR2 YENEEA. In nucleotides, the CDR3 is TGTGCCAGCAGCCGAGGGGGCAATGAGCAGTTCTTC. The encoded protein is CASSRGGNEQFF.

V usage is TRBV4-1 and J usage is TRBJ2-7; D ambiguous. Germline CDR1 is MGHRA and CDR2 is YSYEKL. The V gene lost 0 bases and the J gene lost 4 bases, with 28 bases spanning the gap. This CDR3 has 20 amino acids. DNA for the CDR3: TGCGCCAGCAGCCAAGATCTTGTTGAGGAGACGGATTTTTTCCTTTACGAGCAGTACTTC. This codes for CASSQDLVEETDFFLYEQYF.

This sequence joins TRBV30 and TRBJ1-6; D is perhaps TRBD1 (5 bases). Germline V gives CDR1 GTSNPN, CDR2 SVGIG (reference sequence). The CDR3 is 15 residues long. The CDR3 coding sequence is TGTGCACTAAGGGCGGGGGTGAGCTATAATTCACCCCTCCACTTT. This sequence encodes CALRAGVSYNSPLHF.

The chain is built from TRBV18 and TRBJ1-1, with 7 bases that match TRBD1. Per germline, CDR1 KGHSH and CDR2 LQKENI. This CDR3 has 13 residues. J was trimmed by 6 bases and V by 3 bases; bases with no gene match: 4. CDR3 protein: CASSPSGQAEAFF. CDR3 nucleotides: TGTGCCAGCTCACCGTCCGGACAGGCTGAAGCTTTCTTT.

V gene TRBV28 combines with J gene TRBJ1-5, with D possibly TRBD1 on 6 matching bases. The germline CDR1 and CDR2 sequences are MDHEN and SYDVKM. The CDR3 is 16 residues long. Between the trimmed V and J ends, which lost 1 base and 4 bases, there was a span of 14 bases. The CDR3 here is CASSLFRQGTNQPQHF. The CDR3 DNA follows: TGTGCCAGCAGTTTATTTCGGCAGGGGACAAATCAGCCCCAGCATTTT.

This sequence joins TRBV6-5 and TRBJ2-1; 11 positions match TRBD2. The CDR3 sequence is 15 residues long. The germline V gene encodes CDR1 MNHEY and CDR2 SVGAGI. After removal of 2 bases from V and 9 bases from J, the junction contained 6 bases not matched to a gene. CDR3 in amino acids: CASSYSTSGSSEQFF. For the CDR3, the DNA is TGTGCCAGCAGTTACAGCACTAGCGGGAGCAGTGAGCAGTTCTTC.

The chain employs TRBV3-1 (or the pseudogene TRBV3-2) and TRBJ2-5, with 10 nucleotides matching TRBD2. The CDR3 consists of 17 residues. Germline assignment: CDR1 LGHDT and CDR2 YNNKEL (reference sequence). The junction had 10 bases not matched to a gene; V was cut back by 1 base and J by 5 bases. The CDR3 reads CASSQGRLAGVRETQYF. The CDR3 DNA sequence: TGTGCCAGCAGCCAAGGTCGGCTAGCGGGGGTTAGGGAGACCCAGTACTTC.

CDR3 sequence reads: CASSLGQGARGETQYF. CDR3 nucleotide sequence: TGTGCCAGCAGCTTAGGACAGGGGGCGCGGGGAGAGACCCAGTACTTC. V gene TRBV7-2 combines with J gene TRBJ2-5, with 10 bases matching TRBD1. This CDR3 comprises 16 residues. Germline lookup yields CDR1 SGHTA and CDR2 FQGNSA. J lost 4 bases, V lost 1 base, and 6 bases had no gene match.

The CDR3 sequence: CASSRLGQSNTEAFF. The CDR3 region has the DNA TGTGCCAGCAGCCGGCTGGGCCAGTCGAACACTGAAGCTTTCTTT. The V call is TRBV7-6, the J call TRBJ1-1; no definite D call. The CDR3 spans 15 residues. Looked up from germline, CDR1 is SGHVS and CDR2 is FNYEAQ. Between the trimmed V and J ends, which lost 5 bases and 1 base, there was a span of 14 bases.